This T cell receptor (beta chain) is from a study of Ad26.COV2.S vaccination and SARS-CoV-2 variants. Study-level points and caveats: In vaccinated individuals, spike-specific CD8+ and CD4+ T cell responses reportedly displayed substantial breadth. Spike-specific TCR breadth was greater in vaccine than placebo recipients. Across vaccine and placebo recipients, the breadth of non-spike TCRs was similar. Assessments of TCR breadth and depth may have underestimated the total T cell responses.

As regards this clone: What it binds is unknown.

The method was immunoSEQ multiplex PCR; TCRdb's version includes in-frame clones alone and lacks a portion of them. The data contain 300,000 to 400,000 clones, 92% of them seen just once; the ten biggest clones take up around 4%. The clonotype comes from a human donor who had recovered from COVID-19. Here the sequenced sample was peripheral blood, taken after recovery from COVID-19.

CDR3 coding DNA: TGCGCCAGTTCCAGTAGTACACAGGGGTATAATTCACCCCTCCACTTT. Its protein is CASSSSTQGYNSPLHF. V usage is TRBV4-1 and J usage is TRBJ1-6; 7 bases line up with TRBD1. The CDR3 runs to 16 residues. V lost 9 bases and J lost 4; bases outside the gene matches: 12. CDR1 and CDR2 from the germline V gene are MGHRA and YSYEKL.